The entry that follows covers one T cell receptor beta chain sequence. What it binds is not known. Blood sampling took place at baseline, cycle 4 day 1, and cycle 7 day 1. The sample is drawn from a study of OX40 agonist ivuxolimab in advanced cancers. Study-wide results and caveats: On average, a greater number of expanded clones characterised CD8+ T cells relative to CD4+. The antigen specificity of the peripheral T cells (those that were expanded) was not determined. Normalized expansion of T-cell clones was also low for some nonresponders.

The method was immunoSEQ multiplex PCR; TCRdb's version includes in-frame clones alone and lacks a portion of them. The sample has about 51,000 clones; approximately 83% are singletons. V dropped 4 bases and J dropped 4 bases, with 6 bases sitting between them. Germline assignment: CDR1 MDHEN and CDR2 SYDVKM. The CDR3 is 12 residues long. The chain employs TRBV28 and TRBJ2-3; D is unclear. Sequenced here: CD4+ or CD8+ T cells sorted from blood, sampled in a trial of the OX40 agonist ivuxolimab. The receptor's source is an adult with an advanced solid tumor such as melanoma, head and neck, liver or kidney cancer. The CDR3 loop reads CASSSGPDTQYF. CDR3 bases: TGTGCCAGCAGTTCTGGGCCAGATACGCAGTATTTT.